This passage covers 26 T cell receptor beta chains from one sample sequenced in a study of cytomegalovirus exposure and HLA in healthy donors. The PCR had 60 Vbeta and 13 Jbeta primers. Sequenced by immunoSEQ multiplex PCR; TCRdb stores in-frame clones only, minus some. The sample holds around 150,000 clones, 76% seen once. The material sequenced was PBMCs. The receptors come from a man aged 40-50 years in good health and CMV-seronegative.

This rearrangement joins TRBV5-6 to TRBJ1-5; D uncertain. CDR3 size: 13 residues. V dropped 0 bases and J dropped 3 bases, with 4 bases sitting between them. CDR1 SGHDT and CDR2 YYEEEE come from the germline V gene. The DNA of the CDR3 is TGTGCCAGCAGCTTGGACAACAATCAGCCCCAGCATTTT. Its translation is CASSLDNNQPQHF.

The CDR3 region is CASSLVTSGRLNTQYF. CDR3 nucleotides: TGCGCCAGCAGCTTGGTTACTAGCGGGAGATTAAATACGCAGTATTTT. V and J are TRBV5-1 and TRBJ2-3, with 11 bases that match TRBD2. This CDR3 is built from 16 residues. The ends lost 0 bases at V and 7 bases at J; junction bases unmatched: 7. The germline gives CDR1 SGHRS, CDR2 YFSETQ.

The rearrangement joins TRBV11-3 to TRBJ1-4, with D perhaps TRBD1 (6 bases). The V gene's germline CDR1 is SGHNT and CDR2 YENEEA. Trimming stripped 2 bases from V and 7 bases from J, with 14 bases between. The CDR3 has 15 amino acids. The CDR3 loop reads CASSLQPGQTEKLFF. The CDR3 bases are TGTGCCAGCAGCTTACAACCGGGACAAACTGAAAAACTGTTTTTT.

CDR3 amino acids: CASSLSGTVQTGELFF. The CDR3 nucleotides are TGTGCCAGCAGCTTATCAGGGACAGTCCAAACCGGGGAGCTGTTTTTT. V is TRBV11-3 and J is TRBJ2-2; the match to TRBD1 covers 7 bases. This CDR3 has 16 amino acids. Looked up from germline, CDR1 is SGHNT and CDR2 is YENEEA. The V and J ends lost 2 bases and 5 bases, in that order; junction bases with no gene match: 8.

The V and J genes are TRBV4-3 and TRBJ2-2, with 8 bases that match TRBD1. The ends lost 4 bases at V and 3 bases at J; junction bases unmatched: 13. The CDR3 contains 18 residues. CDR1 LGHNA and CDR2 YSLEER come from the germline V gene. DNA of the CDR3: TGCGCCAGCAGCCCCCTCCCCGCGGGACAGGTCGACACCGGGGAGCTGTTTTTT. Protein sequence: CASSPLPAGQVDTGELFF.

The genes are TRBV30 and TRBJ1-4; D gene uncertain. Germline V gives CDR1 GTSNPN, CDR2 SVGIG (reference sequence). V shed 5 bases and J shed 8 bases, with 3 bases lying between them. The CDR3 loop spans 9 amino acids. CDR3 coding DNA: TGTGCCTGGGCGGAAAAACTGTTTTTT. This codes for CAWAEKLFF.

V and J are TRBV7-8 and TRBJ1-2, with 11 bases lining up with TRBD1. Germline trimming cut 3 bases from V and 3 bases from J; bases unmatched to any gene: 6. In germline, CDR1 is SGHVS, CDR2 FQNEAQ. The length of the CDR3 is 16 residues. CDR3 sequence: CASSLDRGLFHYGYTF. DNA of the CDR3: TGTGCCAGCAGCTTGGACAGGGGGCTTTTTCACTATGGCTACACCTTC. The entire variable domain, with the rest obtained from reference TRBV7-8 and TRBJ1-2, is as follows: GAGVSQSPRYKVAKRGQDVALRCDPISGHVSLFWYQQALGQGPEFLTYFQNEAQLDKSGLPSDRFFAERPEGSVSTLKIQRTQQEDSAVYLCASSLDRGLFHYGYTFGSGTRLTVV.

The CDR3 region has the DNA TGTGCCAGCAGCTTGGCCCCCAGACAGGGGGGGGATACGCAGTATTTT. Encoded protein: CASSLAPRQGGDTQYF. V usage is TRBV5-6 and J usage is TRBJ2-3; TRBD1 aligns across 9 bases. The CDR3 consists of 16 residues. CDR1 is SGHDT, CDR2 YYEEEE, per germline. The trim removed 0 bases at V and 6 bases at J, leaving 8 bases unmatched.

CDR3 region: CASSSPTGKVHEQYF. CDR3 nucleotide sequence: TGTGCCAGCAGTTCCCCCACAGGGAAGGTCCACGAGCAGTACTTC. The chain couples TRBV28 to TRBJ2-7; D possibly corresponds to TRBD1 (6 bases). Germline CDR1 MDHEN, CDR2 SYDVKM. V lost 4 bases and J 5 bases, leaving 18 bases between the germline ends. The CDR3 spans 15 residues.

This rearrangement joins TRBV29-1 to TRBJ2-4, with D tentatively TRBD1 (6 bases). The V and J ends lost 6 bases and 8 bases respectively, with 14 bases between them. CDR1 SQVTM and CDR2 ANQGSEA come from the germline V gene. There are 12 residues in the CDR3. CDR3 in DNA: TGCAGCGTAAAACAGGGTGGGGACATTCAGTACTTC. It specifies CSVKQGGDIQYF. Using reference TRBV29-1 and TRBJ2-4 for the parts outside the CDR3, the full variable domain is SAVISQKPSRDICQRGTSLTIQCQVDSQVTMMFWYRQQPGQSLTLIATANQGSEATYESGFVIDKFPISRPNLTFSTLTVSNMSPEDSSIYLCSVKQGGDIQYFGAGTRLSVL.

V and J are TRBV6-1 and TRBJ2-7; D is undetermined. The CDR3 has 15 residues. The V gene lost 3 bases and the J gene lost 0 bases, with 12 bases spanning the gap. From germline, CDR1 is MNHNS and CDR2 SASEGT. The CDR3 region has the DNA TGTGCCAGCAGTGAGGTTTTTAGTCCCTCCTACGAGCAGTACTTC. This encodes CASSEVFSPSYEQYF.

This clone was counted once. This chain joins TRBV4-3 and TRBJ2-1; D unresolved. V gave up 0 bases and J gave up 0 bases, with 6 bases separating them. The length of the CDR3 is 15 residues. The germline CDR1 and CDR2 sequences are LGHNA and YSLEER. The DNA of the CDR3 is TGCGCCAGCAGCCAAGAGCCTAGCTCCTACAATGAGCAGTTCTTC. Amino acid sequence: CASSQEPSSYNEQFF.

This chain uses TRBV27 with TRBJ2-5; 8 positions match TRBD2. The V gene end was trimmed by 6 bases and the J gene end by 4 bases; junction bases not matched to a gene: 10. CDR1 and CDR2 from the germline V gene are MNHEY and SMNVEV (reference sequence). This CDR3 region has 15 residues. The CDR3 is CASSPGAGGRETQYF. The CDR3 DNA sequence: TGTGCCAGCAGCCCCGGGGCGGGAGGCCGAGAGACCCAGTACTTC.

This chain links TRBV2 with TRBJ2-7; possibly TRBD2 for D (6 bases). V gave up 6 bases and J gave up 2 bases, with 14 bases separating them. Germline V gives CDR1 SNHLY, CDR2 FYNNEI. The CDR3 is 14 residues long. CDR3 sequence reads: CASRRDPGPYEQYF. Here the CDR3 DNA reads TGTGCCAGCAGGCGGGATCCCGGGCCCTACGAGCAGTACTTC.

CDR3 in amino acids: CASSLGSGGWDGYTF. Here the CDR3 DNA reads TGCGCCAGCAGCCTCGGATCGGGGGGCTGGGATGGCTACACCTTC. The rearrangement links TRBV4-3 to TRBJ1-2, with D possibly being TRBD1 (6 bases). CDR1 LGHNA and CDR2 YSLEER come from the germline V gene. With 4 bases removed from V and 6 bases from J, the gap between germline ends came to 18 bases. This CDR3 is built from 15 residues.

The rearrangement links TRBV4-2 to TRBJ2-7; D is uncertain. V was pared by 6 bases and J by 2 bases, with 5 bases between. In germline, CDR1 is LGHNA, CDR2 YNFKEQ. This CDR3 region has 11 residues. The CDR3 sequence: CASSLTYEQYF. DNA of the CDR3: TGTGCCAGCAGTCTAACCTACGAGCAGTACTTC.

J is TRBJ1-1 and V is TRBV28; D is uncertain. The V gene lost 1 base and the J gene lost 1 base, with 7 bases spanning the gap. In germline, CDR1 is MDHEN, CDR2 SYDVKM. The length of the CDR3 is 14 residues. DNA of the CDR3: TGTGCCAGCAGTTTATCGGCAGGGAACACTGAAGCTTTCTTT. It encodes CASSLSAGNTEAFF.

The V and J genes are TRBV7-2 and TRBJ2-5, with D unresolved. The CDR3 has 15 amino acids. V was shortened by 2 bases and J by 1 base, with 11 bases between the two germline ends. Germline V gene sequence: CDR1 SGHTA, CDR2 FQGNSA. Here the CDR3 reads CASSLFGRPQETQYF. Here the CDR3 DNA reads TGTGCCAGCAGCTTATTTGGCAGGCCCCAAGAGACCCAGTACTTC.

This clone was seen only a few times. CDR3 in amino acids: CASSEGGGATQETQYF. The CDR3 DNA reads TGTGCCAGCAGCGAAGGAGGGGGGGCGACCCAAGAGACCCAGTACTTC. The rearrangement uses TRBV9 and TRBJ2-5; the D gene is possibly TRBD2 (7 bases). Trimming cost V 3 bases and J 1 base, with 16 bases left between them. The germline CDR1 and CDR2 sequences are SGDLS and YYNGEE. The CDR3 consists of 16 residues. The variable domain in full, completed from reference TRBV9 and TRBJ2-5, reads DSGVTQTPKHLITATGQRVTLRCSPRSGDLSVYWYQQSLDQGLQFLIQYYNGEERAKGNILERFSAQQFPDLHSELNLSSLELGDSALYFCASSEGGGATQETQYFGPGTRLLVL.

In this sample, this clone turned up a few times. V usage is TRBV28 and J usage is TRBJ1-3, with D tentatively TRBD1 (5 bases). CDR1 is MDHEN and CDR2 is SYDVKM in the germline V gene. V was trimmed by 7 bases and J by 0 bases, leaving 10 bases between them. The CDR3 has 14 amino acids. This CDR3 reads CASTPTASGNTIYF. The CDR3 coding sequence is TGTGCCAGCACCCCGACAGCCTCTGGAAACACCATATATTTT.

The sample holds one count of this clone. The chain uses TRBV30 and TRBJ1-5; 8 nucleotides align to TRBD1. The germline CDR1 and CDR2 sequences are GTSNPN and SVGIG (reference sequence). Losses at the gene ends were 2 bases for V and 0 bases for J; bases not matched to a gene: 3. The CDR3 loop spans 15 amino acids. CDR3 in amino acids: CAWSRTGISNQPQHF. DNA for the CDR3: TGTGCCTGGAGTCGGACAGGGATTAGCAATCAGCCCCAGCATTTT.

This rearrangement joins TRBV5-1 to TRBJ2-7; 9 bases are shared with TRBD1. CDR1 is SGHRS, CDR2 YFSETQ, per germline. The CDR3 spans 15 residues. V lost 4 bases to trimming and J lost 0 bases; unmatched junction nucleotides: 5. The CDR3 region is CASSLGTGPSYEQYF. Written as DNA, the CDR3 is TGCGCCAGCAGCCTAGGGACAGGGCCCTCCTACGAGCAGTACTTC.

This chain connects TRBV11-3 to TRBJ2-7, with 12 bases aligning to TRBD2. CDR1 and CDR2 (germline): SGHNT, YENEEA. The CDR3 consists of 16 residues. J gave up 3 bases and V 5 bases, and 8 bases lay outside the gene matches. The DNA for the CDR3 is TGTGCCAGCAGCCCCTGGACTAGCGGGGAGATCTACGAGCAGTACTTC. Translated, it gives CASSPWTSGEIYEQYF. Combining the CDR3 with reference TRBV11-3 and TRBJ2-7 gives the whole variable domain EAGVVQSPRYKIIEKKQPVAFWCNPISGHNTLYWYLQNLGQGPELLIRYENEEAVDDSQLPKDRFSAERLKGVDSTLKIQPAELGDSAVYLCASSPWTSGEIYEQYFGPGTRLTVT.

The V and J genes are TRBV19 and TRBJ1-4; possible D gene TRBD1, 5 bases. The germline V and J ends were trimmed by 6 bases and 0 bases, with 11 bases remaining between them. CDR3 size: 15 residues. CDR1 LNHDA and CDR2 SQIVND come from the germline V gene (reference sequence). The CDR3, as DNA: TGTGCCAGTAGCCAGGGAATCGCAACTAATGAAAAACTGTTTTTT. It encodes CASSQGIATNEKLFF.

The chain has TRBV5-1 and TRBJ2-7; TRBD1 is a possible D gene (6 bases). This CDR3 is 14 amino acids long. V lost 4 bases and J lost 0, with 11 bases in between. Germline-derived CDR1 and CDR2 are SGHRS and YFSETQ. CDR3 DNA sequence: TGCGCCAGCAGCCAGCAGGGGAGCTCCTACGAGCAGTACTTC. Translated, it gives CASSQQGSSYEQYF.

The rearrangement uses TRBV9 and TRBJ2-7; D may be TRBD2 (5 bases). Trimming left V 1 base short and J 3 bases short, with 14 bases between. This CDR3 has 15 amino acids. Germline CDR1 and CDR2: SGDLS and YYNGEE. This CDR3 reads CASSVTPTTNYEQYF. DNA of the CDR3: TGTGCCAGCAGCGTAACTCCCACGACTAACTACGAGCAGTACTTC. Full variable domain (outside the CDR3, taken from reference TRBV9 and TRBJ2-7): DSGVTQTPKHLITATGQRVTLRCSPRSGDLSVYWYQQSLDQGLQFLIQYYNGEERAKGNILERFSAQQFPDLHSELNLSSLELGDSALYFCASSVTPTTNYEQYFGPGTRLTVT.